The 27 T cell receptor beta chains given below trace back to one sample, sequenced in a study of Graves' ophthalmopathy and Graves' hyperthyroidism. RNA served as the template for amplifying TCR beta CDR3 regions. RT-PCR was first run with HTBI primers, then multiplex PCR in a second round. TCRdb called the multiplex PCR reads again in MiXCR, with one record for every CDR3 protein. The sample has some 400,000 distinct CDR3 sequences; approximately 16% are singletons. Sequencing was done on a sample of peripheral blood. The receptors here all came from a woman aged 18-35 years with Graves' ophthalmopathy.

The table lists this clonotype with a few counts. The chain links TRBV28 to TRBJ1-2; no clear D gene. Between the trimmed V and J ends, which lost 6 bases and 8 bases, there was a span of 13 bases. Germline loops: CDR1 MDHEN, CDR2 SYDVKM. CDR3 length: 12 residues. In DNA, the CDR3 is TGTGCCAGCAGCAACAGCGTATACGGCTACACCTTC. Its protein product is CASSNSVYGYTF.

This clonotype was observed many times. This chain connects TRBV6-5 to TRBJ2-7; TRBD1 is a possible D gene (6 bases). The V gene's germline CDR1 is MNHEY and CDR2 SVGAGI. V was shortened by 2 bases and J by 0 bases, with 8 bases between the two germline ends. This CDR3 region has 14 residues. The chain's CDR3 is CASSYARGSYEQYF. DNA of the CDR3: TGTGCCAGCAGTTACGCCAGGGGCTCCTACGAGCAGTACTTC.

The table lists this clonotype with many counts. The chain has TRBV7-2 and TRBJ2-7, with D possibly matching TRBD1 (5 bases). The V end was cut by 0 bases, the J end by 7 bases, with 10 bases between. The CDR3 covers 13 residues. Looked up from germline, CDR1 is SGHTA and CDR2 is FQGNSA. CDR3 sequence (DNA): TGTGCCAGCAGCTTAGCAGGGGCAGGGGAGCAGTACTTC. Protein: CASSLAGAGEQYF.

This sequence joins TRBV27 and TRBJ2-2; D tentatively fits TRBD1 or TRBD2 (6 bases each). The CDR3 runs to 17 residues. The germline gives CDR1 MNHEY, CDR2 SMNVEV (reference sequence). The V gene lost 3 bases and the J gene lost 0 bases, with 14 bases spanning the gap. Written as DNA, the CDR3 is TGTGCCAGCAGTTTCTTCGGGGGCTCCGCGAACACCGGGGAGCTGTTTTTT. Its translation: CASSFFGGSANTGELFF.

This clonotype was detected ten times or more. The chain joins TRBV30 to TRBJ1-1; no clear D. Trimming shortened V by 0 bases and J by 6 bases, and 8 bases separated the two germline ends. The V gene's germline CDR1 is GTSNPN and CDR2 SVGIG (reference sequence). The CDR3 spans 12 residues. CDR3 in amino acids: CAWSVRWAEAFF. The CDR3 DNA reads as TGTGCCTGGAGTGTACGATGGGCTGAAGCTTTCTTT. Full variable domain (missing parts from reference TRBV30 and TRBJ1-1): SQTIHQWPATLVQPVGSPLSLECTVEGTSNPNLYWYRQAAGRGLQLLFYSVGIGQISSEVPQNLSASRPQDRQFILSSKKLLLSDSGFYLCAWSVRWAEAFFGQGTRLTVV.

This clonotype was counted many times. The rearrangement joins TRBV13 to TRBJ1-1; D not certain. CDR1 and CDR2 (germline): PRHDT, FYEKMQ (reference sequence). Between the trimmed V and J ends, which lost 2 bases and 0 bases, there was a span of 13 bases. The CDR3 runs to 16 residues. The DNA for the CDR3 is TGTGCCAGCAGCTTACGGTTAGGTCCCCTGAACACTGAAGCTTTCTTT. Translated: CASSLRLGPLNTEAFF.

This clonotype was seen many times. The V and J genes are TRBV19 and TRBJ2-7, with 9 nucleotides matching TRBD2. The J segment lost 2 bases and the V segment lost 5 bases, leaving 4 bases of the junction unmatched. Looked up from germline, CDR1 is LNHDA and CDR2 is SQIVND (reference sequence). This CDR3 spans 14 amino acids. The chain's CDR3 is CASSASGVPYEQYF. CDR3 sequence (DNA): TGTGCCAGTAGTGCTAGCGGGGTCCCCTACGAGCAGTACTTC.

In its sample, this clonotype was seen many times. V usage is TRBV5-6 and J usage is TRBJ1-2; TRBD1 matches 11 bases. The trim removed 3 bases at V and 2 bases at J, leaving 0 bases unmatched. This CDR3 has 14 amino acids. CDR1 SGHDT and CDR2 YYEEEE come from the germline V gene. In DNA, the CDR3 is TGTGCCAGCAGCTGGACAGGGGGCAACTATGGCTACACCTTC. Translation gives CASSWTGGNYGYTF. Variable domain in full (rest from reference TRBV5-6 and TRBJ1-2): DAGVTQSPTHLIKTRGQQVTLRCSPKSGHDTVSWYQQALGQGPQFIFQYYEEEERQRGNFPDRFSGHQFPNYSSELNVNALLLGDSALYLCASSWTGGNYGYTFGSGTRLTVV.

The chain recombines TRBV4-3 with TRBJ1-2; D gene uncertain. CDR3 size: 14 residues. Trimming removed 5 bases at V and 2 bases at J, with 12 bases between. Germline values: CDR1 LGHNA, CDR2 YSLEER. CDR3 protein: CASSDRAANYGYTF. DNA for the CDR3: TGCGCCAGCAGCGATAGGGCCGCAAACTATGGCTACACCTTC.

This clonotype was recorded at least ten times. The rearrangement uses TRBV3-1 and TRBJ2-2, with 10 bases fitting TRBD2. The CDR3 totals 17 residues. CDR1 and CDR2 (germline): LGHDT, YNNKEL (reference sequence). With 0 bases clipped from V and 6 bases from J, the junction kept 7 bases outside the gene matches. The CDR3 reads CASSQERLAGVAGELFF. The CDR3 DNA sequence: TGTGCCAGCAGCCAAGAGCGGCTAGCGGGAGTAGCCGGGGAGCTGTTTTTT.

At least ten counts were recorded for this clonotype. The chain joins TRBV6-4 to TRBJ2-2; perhaps TRBD1 as D (6 bases). Germline assignment: CDR1 MRHNA and CDR2 SNTAGT. CDR3 length: 19 residues. V lost 5 bases to trimming and J lost 12 bases, with 34 bases between them. The CDR3 coding sequence is TGTGCCAGCAGTACCTCGGGACGGACCACAGGGTCTGCACTTTCGCAGCTGTTTTTT. Amino acid sequence: CASSTSGRTTGSALSQLFF.

This clonotype has ten or more counts. The rearrangement links TRBV7-9 to TRBJ2-2; TRBD1 agrees at 8 bases. CDR1 and CDR2 from the germline V gene are SEHNR and FQNEAQ (reference sequence). This CDR3 contains 15 residues. The J segment lost 9 bases and the V segment lost 5 bases, leaving 11 bases of the junction unmatched. This CDR3 reads CASSPLRTGIRELFF. The CDR3 DNA reads TGTGCCAGCAGCCCCTTGCGGACAGGGATCAGGGAGCTGTTTTTT.

This clonotype showed up many times. J is TRBJ2-2 and V is TRBV6-1, with D tentatively TRBD1 or TRBD2 (5 bases each). Between the trimmed V and J ends, which lost 6 bases and 3 bases, there was a span of 17 bases. The CDR3 spans 16 residues. Germline-derived CDR1 and CDR2 are MNHNS and SASEGT. The CDR3 spells CASSPRKGRDTGELFF. The DNA for the CDR3 is TGTGCCAGCAGCCCGAGGAAGGGGCGGGACACCGGGGAGCTGTTTTTT.

This clonotype has a count of ten or more. The V call is TRBV19, the J call TRBJ1-2; unclear D gene. The CDR3 extends over 12 amino acids. The germline V gene has CDR1 LNHDA and CDR2 SQIVND (reference sequence). Trimming stripped 10 bases from V and 2 bases from J, with 11 bases between. CDR3 residues: CATYSQNYGYTF. The CDR3 region has the DNA TGTGCCACCTACTCACAGAACTATGGCTACACCTTC.

This clonotype was counted a few times. V is TRBV6-1 and J is TRBJ1-2; 8 nucleotides match TRBD1. From germline, CDR1 is MNHNS and CDR2 SASEGT. The CDR3 runs to 14 residues. The ends lost 7 bases at V and 6 bases at J; junction bases unmatched: 10. The CDR3 DNA is TGTGCCAGCACCAGAAAAACAGGGGGAGATGGCTACACCTTC. Protein sequence: CASTRKTGGDGYTF.

This clonotype was counted many times. V and J are TRBV7-2 and TRBJ1-3; TRBD1 matches 11 bases. Germline trimming cut 0 bases from V and 5 bases from J; bases unmatched to any gene: 6. There are 17 residues in the CDR3. Germline CDR1 reads SGHTA; CDR2 reads FQGNSA. DNA for the CDR3: TGTGCCAGCAGCTTAGCGAAGGACAGGGGGCGTAGAAACACCATATATTTT. Encoded protein: CASSLAKDRGRRNTIYF.

This clonotype was counted many times. This chain joins TRBV9 and TRBJ2-7, with D hard to call. Germline V lookup: CDR1 SGDLS, CDR2 YYNGEE. Trimming shortened V by 0 bases and J by 0 bases, and 7 bases separated the two germline ends. This CDR3 region has 14 residues. The CDR3 nucleotides read TGTGCCAGCAGCGTAGGGTTAGACTCCTACGAGCAGTACTTC. Encoded protein: CASSVGLDSYEQYF.

This clonotype was counted ten times or more. The chain links TRBV6-1 to TRBJ1-1; TRBD1 agrees at 9 bases. Unmatched junction bases numbered 6, after V lost 3 bases and J lost 1 base. CDR3 size: 16 residues. Germline CDR1 is MNHNS and CDR2 is SASEGT. The CDR3, as DNA: TGTGCCAGCAGTGAGCACATACAGGGGGCGAACACTGAAGCTTTCTTT. This translates into CASSEHIQGANTEAFF.

The table lists this clonotype with many counts. V and J are TRBV19 and TRBJ1-2; possible D gene TRBD1, 5 bases. There are 15 residues in the CDR3. With 4 bases removed from V and 3 bases from J, the gap between germline ends came to 15 bases. CDR1 is LNHDA, CDR2 SQIVND, per germline (reference sequence). CDR3 region: CASSKGTTDYYGYTF. The CDR3 DNA is TGTGCCAGTAGTAAGGGGACTACAGATTACTATGGCTACACCTTC.

This clonotype was counted many times. The chain recombines TRBV5-1 with TRBJ1-1, with 7 bases that match TRBD1. The length of the CDR3 is 15 residues. Germline CDR1 reads SGHRS; CDR2 reads YFSETQ. V shed 0 bases, J shed 2 bases, and the junction held 4 bases outside the gene matches. CDR3: CASSLGGTVNTEAFF. Written as DNA, the CDR3 is TGCGCCAGCAGCTTGGGCGGGACAGTCAACACTGAAGCTTTCTTT.

This chain links TRBV5-1 with TRBJ1-6, with a weak D call TRBD1 (5 bases). Germline assignment: CDR1 SGHRS and CDR2 YFSETQ. With 0 bases removed from V and 5 bases from J, the gap between germline ends came to 12 bases. The CDR3 has 16 residues. CDR3 protein: CASSLGSGTDNSPLHF. The DNA for the CDR3 is TGCGCCAGCAGCTTGGGGTCCGGGACGGATAATTCACCCCTCCACTTT.

This clonotype was counted ten times or more. The CDR3 is CASSDSLNTEAFF. The CDR3 DNA sequence: TGTGCCAGCAGTGACAGCTTGAACACTGAAGCTTTCTTT. The rearrangement links TRBV6-1 to TRBJ1-1; D is uncertain. CDR3 length: 13 amino acids. Per germline, CDR1 MNHNS and CDR2 SASEGT. V was shortened by 3 bases and J by 0 bases, with 5 bases between the two germline ends.

There are many counts of this clonotype. The rearrangement links TRBV19 to TRBJ1-2; 10 positions agree with TRBD1. The V and J ends lost 5 bases and 4 bases, in that order; junction bases with no gene match: 7. The CDR3 covers 15 residues. Germline CDR1 and CDR2: LNHDA and SQIVND (reference sequence). CDR3 region: CASSDRGRMIYGYTF. The CDR3 region has the DNA TGTGCCAGTAGTGACAGGGGGCGAATGATCTATGGCTACACCTTC.

Many counts were recorded for this clonotype. The V and J genes are TRBV11-2 and TRBJ2-7; 10 nucleotides agree with TRBD2. Germline trimming cut 1 base from V and 3 bases from J; bases unmatched to any gene: 6. The CDR3 consists of 16 residues. Germline V CDR1 and CDR2: SGHAT, FQNNGV. DNA of the CDR3: TGTGCCAGCAGCTTAGGAAGCGGGAGGGCCGTCTACGAGCAGTACTTC. As protein: CASSLGSGRAVYEQYF.

This clonotype was seen at least ten times. The chain recombines TRBV6-1 with TRBJ1-2; D gene uncertain. Germline loops: CDR1 MNHNS, CDR2 SASEGT. The CDR3 is 13 residues long. V lost 0 bases and J 13 bases, leaving 15 bases between the germline ends. The CDR3 here is CASSEALATSSTF. CDR3 coding DNA: TGTGCCAGCAGTGAAGCGCTGGCGACCTCTAGCACCTTC.

This clonotype was counted at least ten times. The CDR3 sequence is CASSTRTGLTEAFF. The CDR3 bases are TGTGCCAGCAGCACCCGGACAGGGCTCACTGAAGCTTTCTTT. The chain carries TRBV7-2 and TRBJ1-1; 8 bases line up with TRBD1. CDR3 length equals 14 residues. The V gene end was trimmed by 5 bases and the J gene end by 4 bases; junction bases not matched to a gene: 6. The germline gives CDR1 SGHTA, CDR2 FQGNSA.

This clonotype was observed at least ten times. The J gene is TRBJ2-5, the V gene TRBV24-1, with D possibly being TRBD2 (5 bases). The CDR3 has 15 residues. Trimming shortened V by 1 base and J by 5 bases, and 13 bases separated the two germline ends. Germline assignment: CDR1 KGHDR and CDR2 SFDVKD. The CDR3 DNA is TGTGCCACCAGTGATTTAGGCGGGCCGGGGGAGACCCAGTACTTC. Amino acids: CATSDLGGPGETQYF.